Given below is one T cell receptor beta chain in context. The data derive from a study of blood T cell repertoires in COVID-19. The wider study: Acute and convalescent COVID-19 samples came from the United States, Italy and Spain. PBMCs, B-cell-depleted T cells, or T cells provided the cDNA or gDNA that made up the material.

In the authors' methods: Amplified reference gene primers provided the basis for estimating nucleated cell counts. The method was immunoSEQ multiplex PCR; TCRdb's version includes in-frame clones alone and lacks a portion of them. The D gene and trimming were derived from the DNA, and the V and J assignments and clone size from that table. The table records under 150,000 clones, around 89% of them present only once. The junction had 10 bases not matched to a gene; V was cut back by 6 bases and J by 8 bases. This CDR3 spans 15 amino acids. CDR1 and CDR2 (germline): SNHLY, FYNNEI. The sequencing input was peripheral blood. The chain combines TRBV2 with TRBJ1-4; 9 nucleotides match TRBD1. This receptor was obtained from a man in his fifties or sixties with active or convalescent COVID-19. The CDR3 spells CASRLTGGAGEKLFF. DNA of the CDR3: TGTGCCAGCAGATTAACAGGGGGCGCCGGCGAAAAACTGTTTTTT.